The clone carrying this T cell receptor (beta chain) was observed a few times. This specimen comes from a study of blood T cell repertoires in COVID-19. Study-level background: T cells, B-cell-depleted T cells, or PBMCs supplied cDNA or gDNA.

The protocol was immunoSEQ multiplex PCR, while the TCRdb copy is restricted to in-frame clones and leaves out a portion. The repertoire holds some 130,000 clones, around 80% seen once, with roughly 13% in the top ten. The germline CDR1 and CDR2 sequences are DFQATT and SNEGSKA (reference sequence). The CDR3 is 11 residues long. V lost 1 base, J lost 5 bases, and 5 bases lay in between. Sequenced input: peripheral blood. The TCR comes from a man older than 75 with acute or convalescent COVID-19. J is TRBJ2-5 and V is TRBV20-1; D ambiguous. CDR3 loop: CSARAAETQYF. As DNA, the CDR3 is TGCAGTGCTAGAGCTGCGGAGACCCAGTACTTC.